This is a list of T cell receptor beta chains from one sample in a study of cytomegalovirus exposure and HLA in healthy donors. Measured with immunoSEQ multiplex PCR; TCRdb has only the in-frame clones, and not every one. Counted here are some 150,000 clones, roughly three quarters occurring once; the ten biggest clones make up about 2.3%. The sequencing input was PBMCs. The receptors derive from a woman between 50 and 59 years old in good health and CMV-seronegative. Each CDR3 is given with its conserved first and last residue. A D gene is named only where the DNA matches it firmly. The size entry is marked missing in some rows and otherwise reads once, few, many or a size class.

>.|TRBV7-9|TRBJ2-5|.
CASSFRGFETQYF
TGTGCCAGCAGCTTTAGAGGGTTCGAGACCCAGTACTTC
>TRBD1|TRBV6-5|TRBJ1-3|.
CASSYSDRGPGNTIYF
TGTGCCAGCAGTTACAGTGACAGGGGGCCAGGAAACACCATATATTTT
>TRBD2|TRBV28|TRBJ2-2|.
CASCRGGATGELFF
TGTGCCAGCTGCCGGGGGGGGGCCACCGGGGAGCTGTTTTTT
>.|TRBV7-8|TRBJ1-5|few
CASSLKAGNQPQHF
TGTGCCAGCAGCTTAAAAGCTGGCAATCAGCCCCAGCATTTT
>TRBD2|TRBV28|TRBJ2-3|.
CASSSGLAGNTQYF
TGTGCCAGCAGTTCGGGACTAGCGGGAAATACGCAGTATTTT
>TRBD1|TRBV5-6|TRBJ2-7|few
CASSWDRGHEQYF
TGTGCCAGCAGCTGGGACAGGGGGCACGAGCAGTACTTC
>.|TRBV28|TRBJ2-7|.
CASSLSGRGSEQYF
TGTGCCAGCAGTTTATCTGGCAGGGGATCCGAGCAGTACTTC
>TRBD1|TRBV28|TRBJ1-6|.
CASSSHMGTGQGNSPLHF
TGTGCCAGCAGTTCCCATATGGGGACGGGACAGGGTAATTCACCCCTCCACTTT
>TRBD2|TRBV28|TRBJ2-7|.
CATRGGPPKSSYEQYF
TGTGCCACTCGCGGGGGGCCTCCCAAGAGCTCCTACGAGCAGTACTTC
>TRBD1|TRBV7-2|TRBJ1-4|.
CASSLGTGFPTNEKLFF
TGTGCCAGCAGCTTAGGGACAGGGTTCCCAACTAATGAAAAACTGTTTTTT
>TRBD1|TRBV4-1|TRBJ1-5|.
CASSLGYGDRRNQPQHF
TGCGCCAGCAGCCTAGGCTACGGGGACAGACGAAATCAGCCCCAGCATTTT
>.|TRBV5-1|TRBJ1-2|few
CASSPEGETGYTF
TGCGCCAGCAGCCCGGAAGGAGAAACTGGCTACACCTTC
>.|TRBV28|TRBJ1-1|.
CASSSAGANTEAFF
TGTGCCAGCAGTTCCGCGGGGGCGAACACTGAAGCTTTCTTT
>.|TRBV28|TRBJ1-1|.
CASSTHPRGTEAFF
TGTGCCAGCAGTACCCACCCTAGGGGGACTGAAGCTTTCTTT
>.|TRBV18|TRBJ2-7|.
CASPPQGTGPYEQYF
TGTGCCAGCCCACCCCAGGGAACAGGTCCCTACGAGCAGTACTTC
>.|TRBV11-2|TRBJ1-3|.
CASSLGQQSSGNTIYF
TGTGCCAGCAGCTTAGGCCAACAGAGCTCTGGAAACACCATATATTTT
>TRBD1|TRBV7-9|TRBJ1-1|.
CSSSTGGGQGVTEAFF
TGTTCCAGCAGCACAGGGGGGGGGCAGGGGGTTACTGAAGCTTTCTTT
>TRBD1|TRBV19|TRBJ2-3|few
CASATGSTDTQYF
TGTGCCAGTGCGACAGGGAGCACAGATACGCAGTATTTT
>TRBD2|TRBV4-2|TRBJ2-3|.
CASRYSGGGSDTQYF
TGTGCCAGCAGATACAGCGGGGGGGGTTCAGATACGCAGTATTTT
>.|TRBV7-9|TRBJ2-7|few
CASTLVPSASYEQYF
TGTGCCAGCACCCTAGTGCCCAGCGCATCCTACGAGCAGTACTTC
>TRBD1|TRBV29-1|TRBJ2-7|few
CSVEGQGVYEQYF
TGCAGCGTTGAAGGGCAGGGGGTCTACGAGCAGTACTTC
>TRBD1|TRBV6-4|TRBJ1-2|.
CASSDSGDSRVGYTF
TGTGCCAGCAGTGACTCAGGGGACAGCCGTGTCGGCTACACCTTC
>TRBD1|TRBV28|TRBJ1-4|.
CASSSRDRGKTNEKLFF
TGTGCCAGCAGTTCCCGGGACAGGGGAAAAACTAATGAAAAACTGTTTTTT
>.|TRBV27|TRBJ2-3|.
CASSPTVASTDTQYF
TGTGCCAGCAGTCCGACAGTCGCTAGCACAGATACGCAGTATTTT
>.|TRBV7-9|TRBJ2-2|.
CASMRTGNTGELFF
TGTGCCAGCATGCGAACGGGGAACACCGGGGAGCTGTTTTTT
>TRBD1|TRBV5-4|TRBJ2-7|.
CASSPLSRGRLYF
TGTGCCAGCAGCCCACTGTCCAGGGGGCGTCTGTACTTC
>TRBD2|TRBV2|TRBJ2-1|.
CASSATSDGEQFF
TGTGCCAGCAGTGCGACTAGCGACGGTGAGCAGTTCTTC
>TRBD1|TRBV9|TRBJ1-2|.
CASSVGGQGNYGYTF
TGTGCCAGCAGCGTAGGGGGACAGGGAAACTATGGCTACACCTTC
>.|TRBV28|TRBJ1-2|.
CASSFGSLGVGYTF
TGTGCCAGCAGTTTCGGGTCTCTCGGGGTTGGCTACACCTTC
>TRBD1|TRBV19|TRBJ2-7|.
CASSMLGQGPYEQYF
TGTGCCAGTAGTATGCTGGGACAGGGCCCCTACGAGCAGTACTTC
>.|TRBV5-1|TRBJ2-6|.
CASSLATAGATEANVLTF
TGCGCCAGCAGCTTGGCCACGGCAGGGGCTACCGAGGCCAACGTCCTGACTTTC
>TRBD1|TRBV5-1|TRBJ1-2|.
CASSLGGQGRYGYTF
TGCGCCAGCAGCTTGGGTGGACAGGGGAGGTATGGCTACACCTTC
>TRBD1|TRBV5-4|TRBJ2-2|.
CASSPGTVGSGELFF
TGTGCCAGCAGTCCCGGGACAGTCGGGTCCGGGGAGCTGTTTTTT
>.|TRBV7-3|TRBJ2-5|.
CASSLLGGMETRYF
TGTGCCAGCAGCTTATTGGGGGGAATGGAGACCCGGTACTTC
>TRBD2|TRBV7-6|TRBJ2-1|.
CASSSGGGGGEQFF
TGTGCCAGCAGCTCCGGGGGGGGCGGGGGAGAGCAGTTCTTC
>TRBD2|TRBV4-1|TRBJ2-7|.
CASSQGEGGGTTFGQYF
TGCGCCAGCAGCCAAGGAGAGGGCGGGGGGACCACATTTGGGCAGTACTTC
>.|TRBV5-4|TRBJ2-6|few
CASSLVQGLGGANVLTF
TGTGCCAGCAGCTTGGTTCAGGGGCTGGGAGGGGCCAACGTCCTGACTTTC
>.|TRBV18|TRBJ2-3|.
CASGGFTDTQYF
TGTGCCAGCGGGGGGTTCACAGATACGCAGTATTTT
>TRBD2|TRBV5-1|TRBJ2-7|.
CASSLLTSGNVGEQYF
TGCGCCAGCAGCTTGCTCACTAGCGGGAACGTAGGGGAGCAGTACTTC
>TRBD1|TRBV11-2|TRBJ1-3|.
CASSFFPDRSGNTIYF
TGTGCCAGCAGCTTTTTCCCGGACAGGTCTGGAAACACCATATATTTT
>.|TRBV19|TRBJ1-5|few
CASSMRRAGNQPQHF
TGTGCCAGTAGTATGAGGAGGGCGGGCAATCAGCCCCAGCATTTT
>.|TRBV9|TRBJ2-3|few
CASSVGQTNTDTQYF
TGTGCCAGCAGCGTAGGGCAGACAAATACAGATACGCAGTATTTT
>TRBD1|TRBV30|TRBJ1-5|.
CAWSPGQGRKPQHF
TGTGCCTGGAGCCCGGGACAGGGGCGAAAGCCCCAGCATTTT
>.|TRBV5-1|TRBJ2-3|.
CASSLVGGGVTDTQYF
TGCGCCAGCAGCTTGGTTGGGGGGGGCGTCACAGATACGCAGTATTTT
>TRBD1|TRBV5-4|TRBJ2-2|.
CASSHYRGRTGELFF
TGTGCCAGCAGCCACTACAGGGGGCGCACCGGGGAGCTGTTTTTT
>TRBD1|TRBV19|TRBJ1-4|.
CASTTITGGPNEKLFF
TGTGCCAGTACAACGATAACAGGGGGGCCTAATGAAAAACTGTTTTTT
>.|TRBV19|TRBJ1-3|.
CASNSLGQSSGNTIYF
TGTGCCTCTAACAGCCTTGGACAGAGCTCTGGAAACACCATATATTTT
>.|TRBV6-1|TRBJ1-4|.
CASSERGGERQKLFF
TGTGCCAGCAGTGAACGGGGGGGGGAGAGGCAAAAACTGTTTTTT
>TRBD1|TRBV6-6|TRBJ1-3|few
CASSQQGAPGNTIYF
TGTGCCAGCAGCCAACAGGGGGCGCCTGGAAACACCATATATTTT
>TRBD2|TRBV6-5|TRBJ2-1|.
CASIASGTHSEQFF
TGTGCCAGCATTGCTAGCGGAACCCACAGTGAGCAGTTCTTC
>TRBD2|TRBV5-1|TRBJ2-3|once
CAGSLRTSGRTDTQYF
TGCGCCGGCAGCTTGAGGACTAGCGGGAGAACAGATACGCAGTATTTT
>TRBD1|TRBV4-2|TRBJ1-2|.
CASSQGDRASRYGYTF
TGTGCCAGCAGCCAAGGCGACAGGGCATCAAGGTATGGCTACACCTTC